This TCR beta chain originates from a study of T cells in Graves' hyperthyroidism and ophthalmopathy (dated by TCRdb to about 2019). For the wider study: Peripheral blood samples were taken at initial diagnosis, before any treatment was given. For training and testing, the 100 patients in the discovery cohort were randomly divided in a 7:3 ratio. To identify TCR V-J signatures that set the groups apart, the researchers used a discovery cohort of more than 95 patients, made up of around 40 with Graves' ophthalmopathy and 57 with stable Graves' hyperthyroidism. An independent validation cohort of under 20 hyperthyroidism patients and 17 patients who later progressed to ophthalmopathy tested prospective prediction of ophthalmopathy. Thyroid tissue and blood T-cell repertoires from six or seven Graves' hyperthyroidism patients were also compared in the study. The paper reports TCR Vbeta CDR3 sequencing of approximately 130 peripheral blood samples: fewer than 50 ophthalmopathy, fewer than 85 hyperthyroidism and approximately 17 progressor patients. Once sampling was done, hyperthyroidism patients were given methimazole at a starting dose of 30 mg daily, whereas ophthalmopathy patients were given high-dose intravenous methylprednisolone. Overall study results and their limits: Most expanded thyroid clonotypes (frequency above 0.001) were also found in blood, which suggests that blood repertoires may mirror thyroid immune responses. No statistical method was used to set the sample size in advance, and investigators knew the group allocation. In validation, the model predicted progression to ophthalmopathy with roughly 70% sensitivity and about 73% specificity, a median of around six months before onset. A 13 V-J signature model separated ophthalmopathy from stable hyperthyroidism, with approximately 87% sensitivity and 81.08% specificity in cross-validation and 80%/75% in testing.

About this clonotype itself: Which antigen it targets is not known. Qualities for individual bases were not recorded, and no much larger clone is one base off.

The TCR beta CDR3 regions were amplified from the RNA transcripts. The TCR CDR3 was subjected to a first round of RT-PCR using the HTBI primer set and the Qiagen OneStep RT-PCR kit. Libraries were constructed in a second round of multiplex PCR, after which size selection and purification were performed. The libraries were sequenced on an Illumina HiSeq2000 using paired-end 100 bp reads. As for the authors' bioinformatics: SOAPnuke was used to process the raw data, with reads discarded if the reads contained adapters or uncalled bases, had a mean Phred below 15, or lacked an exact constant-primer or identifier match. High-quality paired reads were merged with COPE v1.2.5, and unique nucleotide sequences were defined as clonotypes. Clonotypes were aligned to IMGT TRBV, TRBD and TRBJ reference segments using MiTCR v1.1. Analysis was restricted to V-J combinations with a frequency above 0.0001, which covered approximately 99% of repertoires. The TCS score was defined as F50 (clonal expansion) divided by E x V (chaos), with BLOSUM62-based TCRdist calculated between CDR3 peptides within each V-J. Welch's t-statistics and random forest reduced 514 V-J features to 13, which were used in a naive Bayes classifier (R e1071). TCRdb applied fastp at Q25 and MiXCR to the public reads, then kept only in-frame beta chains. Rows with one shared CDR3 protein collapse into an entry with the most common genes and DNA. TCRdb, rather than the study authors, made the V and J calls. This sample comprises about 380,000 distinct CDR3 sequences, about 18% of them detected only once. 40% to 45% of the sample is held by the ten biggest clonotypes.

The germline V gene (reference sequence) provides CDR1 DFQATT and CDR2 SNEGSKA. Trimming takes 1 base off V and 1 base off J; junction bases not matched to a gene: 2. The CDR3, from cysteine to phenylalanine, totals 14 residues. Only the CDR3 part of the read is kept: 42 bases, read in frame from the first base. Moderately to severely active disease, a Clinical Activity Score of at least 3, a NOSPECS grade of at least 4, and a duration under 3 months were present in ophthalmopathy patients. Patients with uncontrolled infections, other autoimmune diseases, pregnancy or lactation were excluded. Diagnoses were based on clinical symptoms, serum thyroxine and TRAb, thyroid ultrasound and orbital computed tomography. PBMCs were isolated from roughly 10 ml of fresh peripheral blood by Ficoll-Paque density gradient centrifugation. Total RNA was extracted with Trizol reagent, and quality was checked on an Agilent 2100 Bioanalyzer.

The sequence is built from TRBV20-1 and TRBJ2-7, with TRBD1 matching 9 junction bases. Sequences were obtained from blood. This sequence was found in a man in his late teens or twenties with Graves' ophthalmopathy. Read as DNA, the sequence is TGCAGTGCTAGAGCCGGGACAGGGTCCTACGAGCAGTACTTC. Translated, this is CSARAGTGSYEQYF.